The next 28 T cell receptor beta chains were all read from a single sample in a study of blood T cell repertoires in COVID-19. Some clones are missing from TCRdb's copy, which holds only in-frame ones; the method was immunoSEQ multiplex PCR. Among 200,000 to 250,000 clones listed, about 90% were seen once. Sequencing was done on a sample of PBMCs or T cells enriched from blood (not recorded which). Source of these receptors: a man younger than 45 who had been exposed to COVID-19.

The chain joins TRBV10-2 to TRBJ2-7; 7 nucleotides align to TRBD1. J was trimmed by 6 bases and V by 0 bases; bases with no gene match: 2. CDR3 length equals 13 residues. CDR1 is WSHSY and CDR2 is SAAADI in the germline V gene. The CDR3 here is CASSESYRGEQYF. The CDR3 nucleotides read TGCGCCAGCAGTGAGTCTTACAGGGGCGAGCAGTACTTC.

The rearrangement uses TRBV11-2 and TRBJ2-2; D ambiguous. Germline V gene lookup returns CDR1 SGHAT and CDR2 FQNNGV. CDR3 size: 15 residues. V lost 0 bases and J lost 6, with 11 bases in between. For the CDR3, the DNA is TGTGCCAGCAGCTTAGATCTCGCACGGGCCGGGGAGCTGTTTTTT. Protein product: CASSLDLARAGELFF.

V usage is TRBV7-2 and J usage is TRBJ2-3, with a weak D call TRBD2 (5 bases). Germline CDR1 SGHTA, CDR2 FQGNSA. The length of the CDR3 is 15 residues. V lost 4 bases to trimming and J lost 2 bases, with 13 bases between them. The CDR3 nucleotides read TGTGCCAGCAGCTCGTCGGGGTACCTCACAGATACGCAGTATTTT. As protein: CASSSSGYLTDTQYF.

The chain carries TRBV9 and TRBJ2-5, with TRBD2 matching over 10 bases. Germline CDR1 and CDR2: SGDLS and YYNGEE. The CDR3 consists of 15 residues. V lost 4 bases and J lost 3; bases outside the gene matches: 6. The CDR3 sequence is CASSRGSGGEETQYF. CDR3 sequence (DNA): TGTGCCAGCAGCCGGGGGAGCGGGGGGGAAGAGACCCAGTACTTC.

The V gene is TRBV18, the J gene TRBJ2-7, with 9 bases aligning to TRBD1. CDR3 length equals 15 residues. Germline values: CDR1 KGHSH, CDR2 LQKENI. V trimming: 3 bases; J trimming: 0 bases; junction bases outside the gene matches: 3. For the CDR3, the DNA is TGTGCCAGCTCACCGACAGGGGGTGGCTCCTACGAGCAGTACTTC. The encoded protein is CASSPTGGGSYEQYF.

V usage is TRBV7-9 and J usage is TRBJ1-1; possibly TRBD1 for D (5 bases). V lost 3 bases and J 1 base, leaving 9 bases between the germline ends. CDR1 and CDR2 (germline): SEHNR, FQNEAQ (reference sequence). CDR3 length: 14 residues. CDR3 in amino acids: CASSFQGSNTEAFF. CDR3 DNA sequence: TGTGCCAGCAGCTTCCAGGGATCGAACACTGAAGCTTTCTTT.

This clone was recorded once. As DNA, the CDR3 is TGCAGCGTTGGACCGGGATCTGGCGATCAGCCCCAGCATTTT. Encoded protein: CSVGPGSGDQPQHF. The V call is TRBV29-1, the J call TRBJ1-5; D gene unclear. Between the trimmed V and J ends, which lost 4 bases and 5 bases, there was a span of 15 bases. This CDR3 comprises 14 residues. Per germline, CDR1 SQVTM and CDR2 ANQGSEA. Combining the CDR3 with reference TRBV29-1 and TRBJ1-5 gives the whole variable domain SAVISQKPSRDICQRGTSLTIQCQVDSQVTMMFWYRQQPGQSLTLIATANQGSEATYESGFVIDKFPISRPNLTFSTLTVSNMSPEDSSIYLCSVGPGSGDQPQHFGDGTRLSIL.

This clone was detected once. The CDR3 is CASSIVAGLAETQYF. CDR3 sequence (DNA): TGTGCCAGTAGTATTGTGGCAGGGCTAGCGGAGACCCAGTACTTC. This sequence joins TRBV19 and TRBJ2-5; tentative D call: TRBD2 (6 bases). The CDR3 totals 15 residues. The germline gives CDR1 LNHDA, CDR2 SQIVND (reference sequence). V was cut by 3 bases and J by 5 bases, with 16 bases left in between.

This clone has only one observation. V usage is TRBV7-9 and J usage is TRBJ2-1; tentatively, D is TRBD2 (5 bases). This CDR3 is 14 amino acids long. Between the trimmed V and J ends, which lost 3 bases and 5 bases, there was a span of 11 bases. Germline CDR1 reads SEHNR; CDR2 reads FQNEAQ (reference sequence). As DNA, the CDR3 is TGTGCCAGCAGCTTGTGGAACGGGAACAATGAGCAGTTCTTC. Protein sequence: CASSLWNGNNEQFF.

The CDR3 reads CASSQAGTPGSGNTIYF. DNA of the CDR3: TGCGCCAGCAGCCAGGCCGGGACTCCGGGCTCTGGAAACACCATATATTTT. The V call is TRBV4-1, the J call TRBJ1-3, with a weak D call TRBD1 (5 bases). CDR3 length: 17 amino acids. Trimming took off 3 bases at V and 0 bases at J, with 15 bases between the two ends. Germline-derived CDR1 and CDR2 are MGHRA and YSYEKL.

The chain couples TRBV5-6 to TRBJ1-6; the D is unclear. Germline V lookup: CDR1 SGHDT, CDR2 YYEEEE. The V and J ends lost 0 bases and 5 bases respectively, with 9 bases between them. There are 15 residues in the CDR3. DNA of the CDR3: TGTGCCAGCAGCTTGGCCCTACTCAATAATTCACCCCTCCACTTT. Amino acid sequence: CASSLALLNNSPLHF. The variable domain in full, with the rest retrieved from reference TRBV5-6 and TRBJ1-6, is DAGVTQSPTHLIKTRGQQVTLRCSPKSGHDTVSWYQQALGQGPQFIFQYYEEEERQRGNFPDRFSGHQFPNYSSELNVNALLLGDSALYLCASSLALLNNSPLHFGNGTRLTVT.

The chain carries TRBV27 and TRBJ2-3; TRBD1 is a possible D gene (6 bases). V lost 8 bases, J lost 2 bases, and 17 bases lay in between. The CDR3 has 15 amino acids. Germline CDR1 MNHEY, CDR2 SMNVEV (reference sequence). The chain's CDR3 is CASLQVGQPTDTQYF. DNA of the CDR3: TGTGCCAGCCTCCAGGTTGGACAGCCCACAGATACGCAGTATTTT.

The V gene is TRBV12-5, the J gene TRBJ2-7; D is undetermined. V was pared by 3 bases and J by 6 bases, with 3 bases between. The CDR3 totals 10 residues. Germline V lookup: CDR1 LGHNT, CDR2 FRNRAP. The CDR3 sequence: CASGFSEQYF. The CDR3, as DNA: TGTGCTAGTGGTTTCTCCGAGCAGTACTTC.

V is TRBV24-1 and J is TRBJ2-5; TRBD1 matches 9 bases. There are 13 residues in the CDR3. Germline V CDR1 and CDR2: KGHDR, SFDVKD. J gave up 5 bases and V 12 bases, and 9 bases lay outside the gene matches. The DNA for the CDR3 is TGTGCCCCGAATAGGACAGGGGATGAGACCCAGTACTTC. It codes for CAPNRTGDETQYF.

This chain connects TRBV18 to TRBJ2-1; 15 nucleotides match TRBD2. The CDR3 covers 16 residues. Germline-derived CDR1 and CDR2 are KGHSH and LQKENI. The ends lost 4 bases at V and 8 bases at J; junction bases unmatched: 6. The CDR3 spells CASSLGTSGGLDEQFF. In nucleotides, the CDR3 is TGTGCCAGCTCACTTGGGACTAGCGGGGGGTTAGATGAGCAGTTCTTC.

This clone was observed once. V and J are TRBV18 and TRBJ1-5; 9 nucleotides agree with TRBD1. The CDR3 consists of 14 residues. Trimming at V came to 5 bases and at J to 5 bases, leaving 4 bases not matched to a gene. CDR1 is KGHSH and CDR2 is LQKENI in the germline V gene. Here the CDR3 reads CASSSTGGDQPQHF. For the CDR3, the DNA is TGTGCCAGCTCATCCACAGGGGGCGATCAGCCCCAGCATTTT.

The chain employs TRBV7-2 and TRBJ2-2; the match to TRBD2 covers 7 bases. The germline CDR1 and CDR2 sequences are SGHTA and FQGNSA. V lost 3 bases, J lost 4 bases, and 8 bases stayed unmatched. The CDR3 contains 16 residues. In nucleotides, the CDR3 is TGTGCCAGCAGCTTTATGGGGAGCGGGATCACCGGGGAGCTGTTTTTT. Translation gives CASSFMGSGITGELFF.

This sequence joins TRBV9 and TRBJ2-3; D remains ambiguous. The CDR3 length is 15 residues. Germline V lookup: CDR1 SGDLS, CDR2 YYNGEE. The V end was cut by 6 bases, the J end by 2 bases, with 16 bases between. Here the CDR3 DNA reads TGTGCCAGCAAGGTTTCTGCTGCGGACACAGATACGCAGTATTTT. It codes for CASKVSAADTDTQYF.

The chain uses TRBV10-3 and TRBJ1-2; D gene unclear. The germline CDR1 and CDR2 sequences are ENHRY and SYGVKD. There are 15 residues in the CDR3. V shed 8 bases and J shed 4 bases, with 20 bases lying between them. As DNA, the CDR3 is TGTGCCATCCAGCCCCGGCCGGAGTACCTCTATGGCTACACCTTC. It specifies CAIQPRPEYLYGYTF.

Written as DNA, the CDR3 is TGTGCCAGCAGCCAAGCGGGGGGGACCTACAATGAGCAGTTCTTC. It translates to CASSQAGGTYNEQFF. The chain uses TRBV4-2 and TRBJ2-1, with 8 bases fitting TRBD2. Germline CDR1 reads LGHNA; CDR2 reads YNFKEQ. V was pared by 1 base and J by 2 bases, with 1 base of the junction left unmatched. This CDR3 is built from 15 residues.

On this clone: The sample holds other DNA sequences that translate to the same CDR3. The chain couples TRBV7-3 to TRBJ2-5, with D possibly being TRBD1 (8 bases). The CDR3 runs 13 residues. V dropped 5 bases and J dropped 4 bases, with 11 bases sitting between them. Germline V lookup: CDR1 SGHTA, CDR2 FQGTGA. CDR3: CASSNRGGETQYF. In nucleotides, the CDR3 is TGTGCCAGCAGCAACAGGGGGGGAGAGACCCAGTACTTC.

CDR3 bases: TGCACCAGCAGCCAACTGGGACTAGCTGGCGGGGAGCTGTTTTTT. Protein: CTSSQLGLAGGELFF. The chain has TRBV1 and TRBJ2-2; the listed D gene, TRBD2, was not tested against the DNA. TRBV1 is designated a pseudogene. The length of the CDR3 is 15 residues.

This clone was recorded at least ten times. The chain combines TRBV6-5 with TRBJ2-3; the match to TRBD2 covers 11 bases. The V segment lost 0 bases and the J segment 7 bases; nucleotides outside the gene matches: 3. The CDR3 is made up of 15 amino acids. CDR1 is MNHEY and CDR2 is SVGAGI in the germline V gene. The CDR3 region has the DNA TGTGCCAGCAGTTACTCTTCTAGCGGGGGGAATACGCAGTATTTT. Translating it yields CASSYSSSGGNTQYF.

This CDR3 is CASSYSWSRVTPGYTF. The CDR3 nucleotides are TGTGCCAGCAGTTACTCATGGAGTCGGGTTACTCCGGGCTACACCTTC. This chain uses TRBV6-5 with TRBJ1-2; D is unclear. The CDR3 is 16 residues long. The germline V and J ends were trimmed by 0 bases and 8 bases, with 19 bases remaining between them. Germline loops: CDR1 MNHEY, CDR2 SVGAGI.

This chain links TRBV4-2 with TRBJ1-5; D may be TRBD1 (6 bases). Looked up from germline, CDR1 is LGHNA and CDR2 is YNFKEQ. CDR3 length equals 13 residues. Trimming shortened V by 6 bases and J by 7 bases, and 13 bases separated the two germline ends. CDR3 in DNA: TGTGCCAGCAGGAGGGGGTTGGGCCAGCCCCAGCATTTT. Translated: CASRRGLGQPQHF.

This chain joins TRBV29-1 and TRBJ2-7; 12 bases are shared with TRBD2. Per the germline V gene, CDR1 is SQVTM and CDR2 is ANQGSEA. V was pared by 3 bases and J by 6 bases, with 12 bases of the junction left unmatched. CDR3 length: 16 residues. The CDR3 here is CSVDWASGGESGEQYF. The CDR3 DNA is TGCAGCGTTGATTGGGCTAGCGGGGGGGAAAGTGGCGAGCAGTACTTC.

This clone was found once. The rearrangement joins TRBV19 to TRBJ2-5; 11 nucleotides match TRBD1. The V segment lost 5 bases and the J segment 2 bases; nucleotides outside the gene matches: 7. This CDR3 comprises 16 residues. The germline V gene has CDR1 LNHDA and CDR2 SQIVND (reference sequence). DNA of the CDR3: TGTGCCAGTAGTGGGCGGGGGGACAGGGGGCAAGAGACCCAGTACTTC. Translation: CASSGRGDRGQETQYF. Drawing the rest from reference TRBV19 and TRBJ2-5, the complete variable domain is DGGITQSPKYLFRKEGQNVTLSCEQNLNHDAMYWYRQDPGQGLRLIYYSQIVNDFQKGDIAEGYSVSREKKESFPLTVTSAQKNPTAFYLCASSGRGDRGQETQYFGPGTRLLVL.

J is TRBJ2-5 and V is TRBV10-3; 8 positions match TRBD2. Germline CDR1 ENHRY, CDR2 SYGVKD. There are 14 residues in the CDR3. J gave up 4 bases and V 2 bases, and 3 bases lay outside the gene matches. The DNA for the CDR3 is TGTGCCATCAGTGAGGGACTAGCTTTAGAGACCCAGTACTTC. Protein sequence: CAISEGLALETQYF.